Shown below are 4 T cell receptor beta chains from a single sample sequenced in a study of regulatory T cells in long-lasting Graves disease. Time point of the sample: persistent/refractory GD, antithyroid drugs over 5 years with positive TRAb. PBMCs were the source of the RNA used for TCR sequencing. Through Arm-PCR of CDR3 regions and iRepertoire HTBI primers, TCR beta libraries were built. TCRdb analysed the multiplex PCR reads with MiXCR anew, one entry per CDR3 protein. The table records nearly 350,000 distinct CDR3 sequences, 20% of them present only once. This specimen was peripheral blood mononuclear cells (PBMCs), taken when the disease was refractory, from a patient treated with antithyroid drugs. The receptor set was obtained from a female donor with Graves disease.

This chain joins TRBV5-4 and TRBJ2-2; 7 bases match TRBD1. V trimming: 4 bases; J trimming: 5 bases; junction bases outside the gene matches: 5. The CDR3 is made up of 14 amino acids. Germline assignment: CDR1 SGHNT and CDR2 YYREEE (reference sequence). CDR3 region: CASSTTDRTGELFF. CDR3 sequence (DNA): TGTGCCAGCAGCACCACGGACAGGACCGGGGAGCTGTTTTTT.

This clonotype was picked up many times. This chain joins TRBV7-6 and TRBJ2-7; 7 bases map to TRBD1. V was pared by 4 bases and J by 2 bases, with 14 bases of the junction left unmatched. The CDR3 runs 17 residues. Germline V gene sequence: CDR1 SGHVS, CDR2 FNYEAQ. The chain's CDR3 is CASSSQVRGPITYEQYF. For the CDR3, the DNA is TGTGCCAGCAGCTCCCAAGTTAGGGGGCCGATAACCTACGAGCAGTACTTC.

This clonotype was found many times. The chain combines TRBV2 with TRBJ2-4, with TRBD2 identical over 10 bases. The junction had 9 bases not matched to a gene; V was cut back by 6 bases and J by 1 base. Per the germline V gene, CDR1 is SNHLY and CDR2 is FYNNEI. The CDR3 is made up of 17 amino acids. CDR3 bases: TGTGCCAGCAGGAAGGAACTAGCGGGAATTGCCAAAAACATTCAGTACTTC. Translating gives CASRKELAGIAKNIQYF.

V usage is TRBV15 and J usage is TRBJ2-2; no clear D. Trimming removed 4 bases at V and 7 bases at J, with 10 bases between. The CDR3 length is 13 residues. From germline, CDR1 is LNHNV and CDR2 YYDKDF (reference sequence). The CDR3 coding sequence is TGTGCCACCAGCAAAGACACGGGCGGGGAGCTGTTTTTT. Translating gives CATSKDTGGELFF.